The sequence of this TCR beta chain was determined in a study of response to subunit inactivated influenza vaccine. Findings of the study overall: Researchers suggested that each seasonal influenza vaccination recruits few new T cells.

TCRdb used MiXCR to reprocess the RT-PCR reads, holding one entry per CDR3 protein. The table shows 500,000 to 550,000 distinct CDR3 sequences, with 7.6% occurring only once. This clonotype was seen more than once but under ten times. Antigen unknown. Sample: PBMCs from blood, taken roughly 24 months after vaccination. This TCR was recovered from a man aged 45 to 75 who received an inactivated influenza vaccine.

As DNA, the CDR3 is TGTGCCAGCAGCTGGCGCTCCGGGACAGGTTCTACGAAGCAGTACTTC. Encoded protein: CASSWRSGTGSTKQYF. This chain links TRBV7-8 with TRBJ2-7; 8 bases fit TRBD1. V was clipped by 4 bases and J by 8 bases; unmatched bases: 16. The CDR3 is 16 residues long. The V gene's germline CDR1 is SGHVS and CDR2 FQNEAQ.